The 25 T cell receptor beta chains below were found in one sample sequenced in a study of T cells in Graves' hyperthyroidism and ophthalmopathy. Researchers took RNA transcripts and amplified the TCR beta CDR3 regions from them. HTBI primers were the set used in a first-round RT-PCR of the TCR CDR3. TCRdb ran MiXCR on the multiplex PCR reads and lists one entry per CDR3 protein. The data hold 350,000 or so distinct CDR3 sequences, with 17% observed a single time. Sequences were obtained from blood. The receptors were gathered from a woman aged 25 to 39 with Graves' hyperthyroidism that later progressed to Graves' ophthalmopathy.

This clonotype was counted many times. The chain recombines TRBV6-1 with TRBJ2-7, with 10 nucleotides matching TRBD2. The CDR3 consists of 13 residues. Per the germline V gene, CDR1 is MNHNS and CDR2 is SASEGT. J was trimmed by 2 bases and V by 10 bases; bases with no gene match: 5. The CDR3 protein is CATGTSVTYEQYF. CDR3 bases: TGTGCCACCGGGACTAGCGTAACCTACGAGCAGTACTTC.

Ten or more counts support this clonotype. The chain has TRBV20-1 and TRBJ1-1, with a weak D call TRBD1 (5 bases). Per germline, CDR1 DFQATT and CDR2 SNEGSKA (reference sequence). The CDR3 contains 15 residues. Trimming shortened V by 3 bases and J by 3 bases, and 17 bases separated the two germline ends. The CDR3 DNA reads TGCAGTGCTAGCGATTCGGGGGTTAGGGACACTGAAGCTTTCTTT. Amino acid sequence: CSASDSGVRDTEAFF.

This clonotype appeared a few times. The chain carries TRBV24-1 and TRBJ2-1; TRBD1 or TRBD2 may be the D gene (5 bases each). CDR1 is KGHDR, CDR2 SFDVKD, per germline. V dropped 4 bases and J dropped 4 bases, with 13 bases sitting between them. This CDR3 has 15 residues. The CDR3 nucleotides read TGTGCCACCAGTGAGTCCGGGACGGCGTACAATGAGCAGTTCTTC. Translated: CATSESGTAYNEQFF.

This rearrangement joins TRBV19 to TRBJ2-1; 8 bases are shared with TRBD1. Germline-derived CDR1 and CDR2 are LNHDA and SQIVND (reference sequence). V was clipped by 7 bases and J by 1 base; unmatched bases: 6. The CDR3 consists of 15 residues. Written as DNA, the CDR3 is TGTGCCAGTAACCAGGGGGCGGATTCCTACAATGAGCAGTTCTTC. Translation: CASNQGADSYNEQFF.

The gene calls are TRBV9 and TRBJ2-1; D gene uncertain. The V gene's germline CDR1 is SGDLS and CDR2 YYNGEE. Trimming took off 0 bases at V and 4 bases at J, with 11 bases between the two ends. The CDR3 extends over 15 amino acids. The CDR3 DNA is TGTGCCAGCAGCGTAGGGGAAACAGCGTACAATGAGCAGTTCTTC. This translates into CASSVGETAYNEQFF.

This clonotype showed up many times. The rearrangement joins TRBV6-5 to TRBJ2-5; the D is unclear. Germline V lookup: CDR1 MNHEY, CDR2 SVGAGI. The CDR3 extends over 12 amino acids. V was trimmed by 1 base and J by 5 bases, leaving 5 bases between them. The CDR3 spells CASSYLLETQYF. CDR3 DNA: TGTGCCAGCAGTTACTTATTGGAGACCCAGTACTTC.

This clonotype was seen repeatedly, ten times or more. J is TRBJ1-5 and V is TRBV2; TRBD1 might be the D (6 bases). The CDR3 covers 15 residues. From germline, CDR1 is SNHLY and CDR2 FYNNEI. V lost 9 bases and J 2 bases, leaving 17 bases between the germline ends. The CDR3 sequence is CASRKQGLGNQPQHF. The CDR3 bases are TGTGCCAGTAGGAAACAGGGATTAGGCAATCAGCCCCAGCATTTT.

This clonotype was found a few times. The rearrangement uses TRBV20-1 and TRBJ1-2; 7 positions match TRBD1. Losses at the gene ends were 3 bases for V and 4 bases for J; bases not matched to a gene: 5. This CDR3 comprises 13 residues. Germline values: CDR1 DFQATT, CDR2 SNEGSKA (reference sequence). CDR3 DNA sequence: TGCAGTGCTAGGTTAAGACAGGGCTATGGCTACACCTTC. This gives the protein CSARLRQGYGYTF.

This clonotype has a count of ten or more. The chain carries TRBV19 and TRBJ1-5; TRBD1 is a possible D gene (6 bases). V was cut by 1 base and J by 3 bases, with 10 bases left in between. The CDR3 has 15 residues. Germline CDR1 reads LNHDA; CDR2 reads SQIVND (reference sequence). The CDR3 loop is CASSIATGFNQPQHF. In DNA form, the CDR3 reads TGTGCCAGTAGTATAGCTACAGGGTTCAATCAGCCCCAGCATTTT.

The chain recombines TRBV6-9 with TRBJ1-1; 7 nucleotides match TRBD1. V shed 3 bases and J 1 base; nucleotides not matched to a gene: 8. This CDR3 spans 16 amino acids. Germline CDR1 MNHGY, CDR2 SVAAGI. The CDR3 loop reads CASSYGNRGTNTEAFF. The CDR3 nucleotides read TGTGCCAGCAGTTACGGAAACAGGGGCACGAACACTGAAGCTTTCTTT.

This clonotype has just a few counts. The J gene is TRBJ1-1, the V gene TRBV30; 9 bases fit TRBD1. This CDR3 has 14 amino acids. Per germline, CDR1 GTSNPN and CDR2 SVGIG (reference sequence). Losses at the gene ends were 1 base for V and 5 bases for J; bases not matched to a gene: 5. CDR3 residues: CAWSAGQGETEAFF. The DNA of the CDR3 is TGTGCCTGGAGTGCGGGACAGGGTGAGACTGAAGCTTTCTTT.

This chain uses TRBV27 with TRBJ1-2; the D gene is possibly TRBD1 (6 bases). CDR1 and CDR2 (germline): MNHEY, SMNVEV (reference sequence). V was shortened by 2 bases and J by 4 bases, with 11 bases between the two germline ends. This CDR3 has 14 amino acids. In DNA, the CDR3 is TGTGCCAGCAGTTTAGTAGGGGGACGCTATGGCTACACCTTC. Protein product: CASSLVGGRYGYTF.

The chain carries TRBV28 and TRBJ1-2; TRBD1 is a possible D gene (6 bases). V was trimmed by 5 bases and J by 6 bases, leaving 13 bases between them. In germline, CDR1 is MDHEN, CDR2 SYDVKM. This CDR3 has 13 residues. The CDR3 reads CASSEGQIDGYTF. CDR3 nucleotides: TGTGCCAGCAGTGAAGGACAGATCGATGGCTACACCTTC.

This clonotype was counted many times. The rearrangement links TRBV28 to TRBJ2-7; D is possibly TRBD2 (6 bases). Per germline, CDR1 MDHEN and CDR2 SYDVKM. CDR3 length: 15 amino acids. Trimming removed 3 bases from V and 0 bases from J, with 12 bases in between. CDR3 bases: TGTGCCAGCAGTTTTTTCAGGACTAACTCCTACGAGCAGTACTTC. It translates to CASSFFRTNSYEQYF. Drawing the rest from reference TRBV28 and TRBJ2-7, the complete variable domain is DVKVTQSSRYLVKRTGEKVFLECVQDMDHENMFWYRQDPGLGLRLIYFSYDVKMKEKGDIPEGYSVSREKKERFSLILESASTNQTSMYLCASSFFRTNSYEQYFGPGTRLTVT.

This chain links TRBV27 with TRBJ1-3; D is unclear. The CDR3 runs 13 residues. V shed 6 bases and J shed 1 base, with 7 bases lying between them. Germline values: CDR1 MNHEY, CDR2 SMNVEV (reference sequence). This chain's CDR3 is CASRRSSGNTIYF. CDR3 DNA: TGTGCCAGCAGACGGAGTTCTGGAAACACCATATATTTT.

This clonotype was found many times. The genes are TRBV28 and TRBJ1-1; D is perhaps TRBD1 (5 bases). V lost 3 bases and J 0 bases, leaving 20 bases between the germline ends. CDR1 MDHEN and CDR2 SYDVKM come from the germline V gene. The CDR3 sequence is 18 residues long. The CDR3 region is CASSLGQGLLAMNTEAFF. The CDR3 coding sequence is TGTGCCAGCAGTTTGGGCCAGGGCCTCCTGGCGATGAACACTGAAGCTTTCTTT.

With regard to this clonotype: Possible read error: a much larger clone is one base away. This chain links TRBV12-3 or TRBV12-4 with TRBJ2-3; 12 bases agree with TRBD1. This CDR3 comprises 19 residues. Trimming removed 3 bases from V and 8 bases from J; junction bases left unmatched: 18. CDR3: CASSFPKNPGQGASATQYF. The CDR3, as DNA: TGTGCCAGCAGTTTTCCAAAAAACCCGGGACAGGGGGCCTCAGCTACGCAGTATTTT.

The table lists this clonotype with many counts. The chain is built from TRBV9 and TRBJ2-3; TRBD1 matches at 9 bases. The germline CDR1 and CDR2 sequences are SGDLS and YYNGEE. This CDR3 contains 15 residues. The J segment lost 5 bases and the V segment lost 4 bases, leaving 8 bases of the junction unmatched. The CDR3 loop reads CASSSNGQGRDTQYF. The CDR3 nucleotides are TGTGCCAGCAGCAGCAATGGACAGGGGAGAGATACGCAGTATTTT.

The CDR3 loop is CASSYQGLYEQFF. In DNA, the CDR3 is TGTGCCAGCAGTTATCAGGGTCTGTATGAGCAGTTCTTC. The genes are TRBV6-2 or TRBV6-3 and TRBJ2-1, with D maybe TRBD1 (5 bases). Germline V CDR1 and CDR2: MNHEY, SVGEGT. This CDR3 is 13 amino acids long. Trimming left V 3 bases short and J 8 bases short, with 11 bases between.

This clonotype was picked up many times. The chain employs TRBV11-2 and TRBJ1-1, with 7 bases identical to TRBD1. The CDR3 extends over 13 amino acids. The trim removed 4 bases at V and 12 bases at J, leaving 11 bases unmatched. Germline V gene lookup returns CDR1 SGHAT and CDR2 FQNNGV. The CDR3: CASSSDRAWRTFF. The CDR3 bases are TGTGCCAGCAGCTCAGACAGGGCATGGAGAACTTTCTTT.

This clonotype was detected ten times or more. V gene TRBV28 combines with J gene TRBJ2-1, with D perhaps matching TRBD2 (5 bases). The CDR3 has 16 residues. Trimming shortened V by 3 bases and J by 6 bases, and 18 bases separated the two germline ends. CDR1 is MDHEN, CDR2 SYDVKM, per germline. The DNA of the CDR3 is TGTGCCAGCAGTTTGTTTGCGGGTCCCATGGTCAATGAGCAGTTCTTC. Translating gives CASSLFAGPMVNEQFF.

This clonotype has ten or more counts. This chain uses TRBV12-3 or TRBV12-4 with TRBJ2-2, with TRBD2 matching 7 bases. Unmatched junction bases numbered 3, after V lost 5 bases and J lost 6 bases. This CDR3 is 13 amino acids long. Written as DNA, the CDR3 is TGTGCCAGCAGTATCGGACTAGCCGGGGAGCTGTTTTTT. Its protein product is CASSIGLAGELFF.

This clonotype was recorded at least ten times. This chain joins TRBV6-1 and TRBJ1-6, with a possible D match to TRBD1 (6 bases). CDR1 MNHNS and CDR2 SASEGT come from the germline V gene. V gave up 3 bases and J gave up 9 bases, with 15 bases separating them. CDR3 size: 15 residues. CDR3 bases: TGTGCCAGCAGTGATTTTACAGGGACCCTTTCACCCCTCCACTTT. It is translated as CASSDFTGTLSPLHF.

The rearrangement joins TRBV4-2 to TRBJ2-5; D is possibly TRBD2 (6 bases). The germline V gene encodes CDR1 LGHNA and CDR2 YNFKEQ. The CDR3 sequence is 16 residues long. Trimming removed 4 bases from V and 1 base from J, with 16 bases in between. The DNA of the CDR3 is TGTGCCAGCAGCCGAGTTGGGGACTCCGGCCAAGAGACCCAGTACTTC. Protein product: CASSRVGDSGQETQYF.

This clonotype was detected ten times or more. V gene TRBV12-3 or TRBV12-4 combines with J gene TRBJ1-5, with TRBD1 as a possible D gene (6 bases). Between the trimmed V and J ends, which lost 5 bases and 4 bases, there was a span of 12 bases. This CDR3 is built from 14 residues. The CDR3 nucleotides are TGTGCCAGCAGTCCGTTGGACAGAAATCAGCCCCAGCATTTT. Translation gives CASSPLDRNQPQHF.